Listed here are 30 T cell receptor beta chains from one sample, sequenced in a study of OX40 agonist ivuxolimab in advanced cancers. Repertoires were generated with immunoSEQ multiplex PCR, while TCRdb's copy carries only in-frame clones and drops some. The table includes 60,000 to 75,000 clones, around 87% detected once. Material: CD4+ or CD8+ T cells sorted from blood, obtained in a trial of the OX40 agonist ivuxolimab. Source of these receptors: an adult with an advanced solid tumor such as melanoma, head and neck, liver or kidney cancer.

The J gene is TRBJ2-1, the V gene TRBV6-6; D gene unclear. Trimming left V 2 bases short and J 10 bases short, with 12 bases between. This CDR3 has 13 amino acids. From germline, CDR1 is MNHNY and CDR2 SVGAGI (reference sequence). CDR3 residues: CASSYELDREQFF. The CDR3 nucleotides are TGTGCCAGCAGTTACGAACTTGATCGGGAGCAGTTCTTC.

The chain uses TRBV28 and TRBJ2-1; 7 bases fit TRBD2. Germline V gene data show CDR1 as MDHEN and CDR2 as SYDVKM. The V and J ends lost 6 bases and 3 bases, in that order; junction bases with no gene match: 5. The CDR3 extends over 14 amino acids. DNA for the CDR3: TGTGCCAGCAGCAAAGCGGGGAACTACAATGAGCAGTTCTTC. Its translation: CASSKAGNYNEQFF.

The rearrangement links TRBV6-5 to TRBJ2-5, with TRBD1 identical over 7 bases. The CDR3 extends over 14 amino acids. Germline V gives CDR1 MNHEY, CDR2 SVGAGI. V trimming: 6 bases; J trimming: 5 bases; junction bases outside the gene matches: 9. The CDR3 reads CASRADRARETQYF. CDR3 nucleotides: TGTGCCAGCAGAGCCGACAGGGCGAGGGAGACCCAGTACTTC.

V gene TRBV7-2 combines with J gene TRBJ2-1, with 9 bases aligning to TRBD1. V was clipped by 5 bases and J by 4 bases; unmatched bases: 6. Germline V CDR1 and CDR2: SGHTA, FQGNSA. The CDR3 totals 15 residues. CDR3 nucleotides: TGTGCCAGCAGCATGGGACAGGGAGGTTACAATGAGCAGTTCTTC. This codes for CASSMGQGGYNEQFF.

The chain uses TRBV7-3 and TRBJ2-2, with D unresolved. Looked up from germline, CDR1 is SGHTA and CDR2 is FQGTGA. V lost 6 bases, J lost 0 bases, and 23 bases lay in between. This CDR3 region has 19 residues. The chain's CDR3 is CASSHRAAVTQANTGELFF. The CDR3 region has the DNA TGTGCCAGCAGTCACCGGGCTGCAGTTACCCAGGCGAACACCGGGGAGCTGTTTTTT.

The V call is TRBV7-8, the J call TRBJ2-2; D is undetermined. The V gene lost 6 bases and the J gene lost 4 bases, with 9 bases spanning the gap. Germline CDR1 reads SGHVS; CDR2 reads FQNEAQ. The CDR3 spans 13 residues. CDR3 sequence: CASRTYSTGELFF. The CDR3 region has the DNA TGTGCCAGCAGGACTTACAGCACCGGGGAGCTGTTTTTT.

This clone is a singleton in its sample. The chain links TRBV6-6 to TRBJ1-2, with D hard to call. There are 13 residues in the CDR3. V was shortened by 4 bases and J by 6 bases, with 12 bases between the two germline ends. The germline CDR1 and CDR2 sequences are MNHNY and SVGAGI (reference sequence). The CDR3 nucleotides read TGTGCCAGCAGTTCCCTAGGGAGGGATGGCTACACCTTC. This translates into CASSSLGRDGYTF.

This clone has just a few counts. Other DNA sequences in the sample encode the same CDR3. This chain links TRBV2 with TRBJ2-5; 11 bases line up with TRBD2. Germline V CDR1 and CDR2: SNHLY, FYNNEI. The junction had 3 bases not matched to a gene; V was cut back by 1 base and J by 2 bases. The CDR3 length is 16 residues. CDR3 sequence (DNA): TGTGCCAGCAGTGAAGGGTTAGCGGGGGGGCAAGAGACCCAGTACTTC. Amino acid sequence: CASSEGLAGGQETQYF.

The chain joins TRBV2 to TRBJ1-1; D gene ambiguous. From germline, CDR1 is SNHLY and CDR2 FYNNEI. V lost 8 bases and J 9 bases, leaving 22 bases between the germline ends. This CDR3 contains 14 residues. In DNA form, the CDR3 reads TGTGCCAGCGGCCCCTTGGACGGGTCCGCTCAAGCTTTCTTT. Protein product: CASGPLDGSAQAFF. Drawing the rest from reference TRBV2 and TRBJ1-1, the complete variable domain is EPEVTQTPSHQVTQMGQEVILRCVPISNHLYFYWYRQILGQKVEFLVSFYNNEISEKSEIFDDQFSVERPDGSNFTLKIRSTKLEDSAMYFCASGPLDGSAQAFFGQGTRLTVV.

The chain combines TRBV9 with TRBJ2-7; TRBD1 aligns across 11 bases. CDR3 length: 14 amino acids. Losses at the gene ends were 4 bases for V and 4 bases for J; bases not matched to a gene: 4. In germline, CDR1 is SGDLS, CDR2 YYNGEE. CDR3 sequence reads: CASSFRDRGYEQYF. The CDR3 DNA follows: TGTGCCAGCAGCTTCCGGGACAGGGGGTACGAGCAGTACTTC.

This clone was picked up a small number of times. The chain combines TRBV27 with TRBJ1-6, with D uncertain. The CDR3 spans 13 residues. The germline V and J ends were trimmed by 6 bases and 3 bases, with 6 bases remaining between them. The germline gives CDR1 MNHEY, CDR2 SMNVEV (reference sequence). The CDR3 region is CASRRDYNSPLHF. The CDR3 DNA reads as TGTGCCAGCAGACGGGACTATAATTCACCCCTCCACTTT.

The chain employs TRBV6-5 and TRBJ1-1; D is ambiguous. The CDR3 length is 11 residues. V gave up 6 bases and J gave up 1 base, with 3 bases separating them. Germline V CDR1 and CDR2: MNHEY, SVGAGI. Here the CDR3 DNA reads TGTGCCAGCAGACGGAACACTGAAGCTTTCTTT. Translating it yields CASRRNTEAFF.

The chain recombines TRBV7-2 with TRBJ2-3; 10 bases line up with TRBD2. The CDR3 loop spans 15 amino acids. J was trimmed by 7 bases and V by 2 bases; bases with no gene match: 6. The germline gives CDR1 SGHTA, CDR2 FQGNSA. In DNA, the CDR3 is TGTGCCAGCAGCTTACCGAGCGGGGGGGCTAATACGCAGTATTTT. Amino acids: CASSLPSGGANTQYF.

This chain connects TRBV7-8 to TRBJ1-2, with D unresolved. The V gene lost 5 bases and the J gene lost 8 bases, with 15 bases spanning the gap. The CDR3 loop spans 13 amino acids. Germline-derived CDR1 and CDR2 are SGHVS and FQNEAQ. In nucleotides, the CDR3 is TGTGCCAGCAGCGAAACTGCGTCTCGAGGCTACACCTTC. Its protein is CASSETASRGYTF.

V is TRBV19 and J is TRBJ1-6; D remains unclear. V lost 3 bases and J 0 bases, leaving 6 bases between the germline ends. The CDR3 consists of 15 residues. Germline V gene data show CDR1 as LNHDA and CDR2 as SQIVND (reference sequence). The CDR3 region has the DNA TGTGCCAGTAGTATTCAGAGCTCCTATAATTCACCCCTCCACTTT. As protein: CASSIQSSYNSPLHF.

The CDR3 is CASTRVTSTEDEQFF. CDR3 in DNA: TGTGCCAGCACCCGAGTGACTAGCACCGAGGATGAGCAGTTCTTC. The rearrangement links TRBV2 to TRBJ2-1, with 7 bases lining up with TRBD2. Trimming took 7 bases from V and 8 from J; bases not matched to a gene: 14. The CDR3 consists of 15 residues. Germline V gene lookup returns CDR1 SNHLY and CDR2 FYNNEI.

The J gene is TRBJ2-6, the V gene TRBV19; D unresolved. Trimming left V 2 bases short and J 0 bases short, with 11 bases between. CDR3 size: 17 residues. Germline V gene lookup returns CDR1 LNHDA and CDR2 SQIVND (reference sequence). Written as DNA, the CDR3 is TGTGCCAGTAGTATACCCCAGGTGTTCTCTGGGGCCAACGTCCTGACTTTC. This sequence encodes CASSIPQVFSGANVLTF.

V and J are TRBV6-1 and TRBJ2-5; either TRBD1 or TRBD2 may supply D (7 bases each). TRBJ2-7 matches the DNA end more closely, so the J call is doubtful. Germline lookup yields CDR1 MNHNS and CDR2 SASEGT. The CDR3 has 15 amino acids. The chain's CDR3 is CASSDSGTAFYEQYF. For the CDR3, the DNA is TGTGCCAGCAGTGACAGCGGGACAGCCTTCTACGAGCAGTACTTC.

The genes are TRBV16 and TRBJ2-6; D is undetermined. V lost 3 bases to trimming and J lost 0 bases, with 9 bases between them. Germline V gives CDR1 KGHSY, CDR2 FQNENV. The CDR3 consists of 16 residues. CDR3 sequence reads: CASSQGLFSGANVLTF. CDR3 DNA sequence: TGTGCCAGCAGCCAGGGTCTTTTCTCTGGGGCCAACGTCCTGACTTTC.

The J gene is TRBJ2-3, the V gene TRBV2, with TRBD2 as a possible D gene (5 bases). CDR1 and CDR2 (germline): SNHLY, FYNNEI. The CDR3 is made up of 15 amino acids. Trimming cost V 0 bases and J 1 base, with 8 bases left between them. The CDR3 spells CASSEAPAGTDTQYF. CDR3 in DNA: TGTGCCAGCAGTGAAGCCCCAGCGGGCACAGATACGCAGTATTTT.

CDR3 sequence: CASSPQGGGEQYF. As DNA, the CDR3 is TGCGCCAGCAGCCCGCAGGGAGGAGGGGAGCAGTACTTC. The J gene is TRBJ2-7, the V gene TRBV5-1, with a tentative D call TRBD2 (6 bases). CDR1 is SGHRS and CDR2 is YFSETQ in the germline V gene. The CDR3 contains 13 residues. Deletions cut 4 bases from V and 7 bases from J, with 15 bases between.

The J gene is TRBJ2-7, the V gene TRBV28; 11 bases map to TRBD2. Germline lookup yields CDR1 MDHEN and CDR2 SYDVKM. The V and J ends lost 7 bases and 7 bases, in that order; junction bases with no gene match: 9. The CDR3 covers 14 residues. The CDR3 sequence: CASKNSGGAGEQYF. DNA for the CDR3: TGTGCCAGCAAAAATAGCGGGGGGGCCGGTGAGCAGTACTTC.

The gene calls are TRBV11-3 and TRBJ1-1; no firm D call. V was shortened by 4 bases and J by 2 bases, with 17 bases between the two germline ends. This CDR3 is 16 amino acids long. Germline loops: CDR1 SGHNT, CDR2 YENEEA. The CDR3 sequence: CASSSREFGQNTEAFF. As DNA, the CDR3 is TGTGCCAGCAGCTCGCGTGAGTTTGGCCAAAACACTGAAGCTTTCTTT.

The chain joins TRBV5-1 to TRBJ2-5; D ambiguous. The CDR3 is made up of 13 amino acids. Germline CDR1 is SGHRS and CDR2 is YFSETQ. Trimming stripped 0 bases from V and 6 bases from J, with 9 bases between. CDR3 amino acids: CASSLALTQTQYF. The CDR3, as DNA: TGCGCCAGCAGCTTGGCTTTGACGCAGACCCAGTACTTC.

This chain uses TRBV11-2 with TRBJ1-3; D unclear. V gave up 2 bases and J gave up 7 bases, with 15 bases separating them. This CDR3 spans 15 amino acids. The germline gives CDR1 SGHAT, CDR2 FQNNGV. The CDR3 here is CASSLTAQAGNTIYF. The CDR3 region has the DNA TGTGCCAGCAGCTTAACGGCGCAGGCCGGGAACACCATATATTTT.

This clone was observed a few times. The CDR3 protein is CSVVLVSGNTIYF. CDR3 DNA: TGCAGCGTTGTATTGGTATCTGGAAACACCATATATTTT. This chain joins TRBV29-1 and TRBJ1-3; D is uncertain. Trimming removed 4 bases at V and 1 base at J, with 8 bases between. The germline gives CDR1 SQVTM, CDR2 ANQGSEA. This CDR3 comprises 13 residues. Supplemented by reference TRBV29-1 and TRBJ1-3, the full variable domain reads SAVISQKPSRDICQRGTSLTIQCQVDSQVTMMFWYRQQPGQSLTLIATANQGSEATYESGFVIDKFPISRPNLTFSTLTVSNMSPEDSSIYLCSVVLVSGNTIYFGEGSWLTVV.

CDR3 region: CSTNRQGSYEQYF. DNA of the CDR3: TGCAGCACTAATAGGCAGGGGAGCTACGAGCAGTACTTC. This chain connects TRBV29-1 to TRBJ2-7; the D gene is possibly TRBD1 (6 bases). CDR1 is SQVTM and CDR2 is ANQGSEA in the germline V gene. The ends were cut back, 8 bases at V and 3 bases at J, with 17 bases in the middle. The CDR3 loop spans 13 amino acids.

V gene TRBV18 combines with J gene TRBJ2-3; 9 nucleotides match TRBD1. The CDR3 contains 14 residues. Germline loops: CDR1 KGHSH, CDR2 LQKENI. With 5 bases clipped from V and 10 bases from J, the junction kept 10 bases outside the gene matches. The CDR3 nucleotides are TGTGCCAGCTCAGTAGGACAGGGGTTCTCGGCGCAGTATTTT. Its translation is CASSVGQGFSAQYF.

The CDR3 nucleotides read TGTGCCAGCTCATCAACCACAGGGCCCACTGAAGCTTTCTTT. Encoded protein: CASSSTTGPTEAFF. The chain joins TRBV18 to TRBJ1-1; D perhaps matches TRBD1 (6 bases). The CDR3 is 14 amino acids. From germline, CDR1 is KGHSH and CDR2 LQKENI. The V end was cut by 5 bases, the J end by 4 bases, with 14 bases between. Variable domain in full (rest from reference TRBV18 and TRBJ1-1): NAGVMQNPRHLVRRRGQEARLRCSPMKGHSHVYWYRQLPEEGLKFMVYLQKENIIDESGMPKERFSAEFPKEGPSILRIQQVVRGDSAAYFCASSSTTGPTEAFFGQGTRLTVV.

The CDR3 sequence: CASSPGQRRSYEQYF. The CDR3 coding sequence is TGCGCCAGCAGCCCAGGACAGAGACGATCCTACGAGCAGTACTTC. V and J are TRBV5-1 and TRBJ2-7; TRBD1 might be the D (6 bases). The CDR3 runs 15 residues. The germline V gene has CDR1 SGHRS and CDR2 YFSETQ. Trimming removed 4 bases from V and 1 base from J, with 15 bases in between.